These T cell receptor beta chains were read from a single sample in a study of shared clonotypes between healthy human individuals. Measured with immunoSEQ multiplex PCR; TCRdb has only the in-frame clones, and not every one. The sample has approximately 720,000 clones; about two thirds are singletons. The source material was memory CD4+ T cells sorted from blood. These receptors all stem from a woman in her twenties or thirties in good health. CDR3s include the opening cysteine and the closing phenylalanine or tryptophan. A D gene is named only where the DNA matches it firmly. Clone size is not always given. Where it is, it says once, few, many or a class for expanded clones.

D: -; V: TRBV7-2; J: TRBJ2-1; size: -; DNA: TGTGCCAGCAGACGCGAAGGGACTCTATCTCTAAATGAGCAGTTCTTC; CDR3: CASRREGTLSLNEQFF
D: -; V: TRBV25-1; J: TRBJ2-2; size: -; DNA: TGTGCCAGCAGTGAAGGAGGCGGAGAAACCGGGGAGCTGTTTTTT; CDR3: CASSEGGGETGELFF
D: -; V: TRBV6-6; J: TRBJ2-7; size: -; DNA: TGTGCCAGCAAACCGCAGGGCAGCGCGGGTCACGAGCAGTACTTC; CDR3: CASKPQGSAGHEQYF
D: -; V: TRBV2; J: TRBJ1-1; size: few; DNA: TGTGCCAGCAGTGATCGGGGCTTTCCGAACACTGAAGCTTTCTTT; CDR3: CASSDRGFPNTEAFF
D: TRBD2; V: TRBV15; J: TRBJ2-1; size: few; DNA: TGTGCCACCGCACTCCGGACTAGCGACGCTGAGCAGTTCTTC; CDR3: CATALRTSDAEQFF
D: -; V: TRBV28; J: TRBJ2-7; size: few; DNA: TGTGCCAGCAGTTTCTTTGCGGCGGGCTCCTACGAGCAGTACTTC; CDR3: CASSFFAAGSYEQYF
D: TRBD1; V: TRBV5-4; J: TRBJ1-2; size: -; DNA: TGTGCCAGCAGCCCCCGGGACAGGGGACTGTATGGCTACACCTTC; CDR3: CASSPRDRGLYGYTF
D: -; V: TRBV5-5; J: TRBJ2-1; size: -; DNA: TGTGCCAGCAGCAAAATAGCCACCCTCTCCTACAATGAGCAGTTCTTC; CDR3: CASSKIATLSYNEQFF
D: TRBD2; V: TRBV9; J: TRBJ2-3; size: -; DNA: TGTGCCAGCGGGAGGGAACACACAGATACGCAGTATTTT; CDR3: CASGREHTDTQYF
D: -; V: TRBV28; J: TRBJ2-1; size: -; DNA: TGTGCCAGCAGAACCCCTCCTAATGAGCAGTTCTTC; CDR3: CASRTPPNEQFF
D: -; V: TRBV27; J: TRBJ2-7; size: few; DNA: TGTGCCAGCAGTCGGGGCGATTCCTACGAGCAGTACTTC; CDR3: CASSRGDSYEQYF
D: -; V: TRBV5-1; J: TRBJ2-7; size: -; DNA: TGCGCCAGCAGCGGTGGCAGACAGAAAGGGGTATACGAGCAGTACTTC; CDR3: CASSGGRQKGVYEQYF
D: TRBD1; V: TRBV6-5; J: TRBJ2-7; size: -; DNA: TGTGCCAGCAGTGCACGGGACAGACTGTCCTACGAGCAGTACTTC; CDR3: CASSARDRLSYEQYF
D: -; V: TRBV7-2; J: TRBJ2-3; size: -; DNA: TGTGCCAGCAGCTCCCGTTCTTCTAGCACAGATACGCAGTATTTT; CDR3: CASSSRSSSTDTQYF
D: -; V: TRBV7-8; J: TRBJ2-4; size: -; DNA: TGTGCCAGAGAGGGGGATTCGGGAGCGCCTCAAATCCTCGACATTCAGTACTTC; CDR3: CAREGDSGAPQILDIQYF
D: -; V: TRBV28; J: TRBJ2-7; size: -; DNA: TGTGCCAGCAGTTTATCGGGGTCTAGTAAGCTTCCCCCAAACTACGAGCAGTACTTC; CDR3: CASSLSGSSKLPPNYEQYF
D: -; V: TRBV7-6; J: TRBJ1-2; size: few; DNA: TGTGCCAGCAGCTTAGCGCGTGGGAAAGGTGGCTACACCTTC; CDR3: CASSLARGKGGYTF
D: -; V: TRBV6-1; J: TRBJ2-3; size: -; DNA: TGTGCCAGCAGTGCAGTGGGGGGAGGTGGCACAGATACGCAGTATTTT; CDR3: CASSAVGGGGTDTQYF
D: -; V: TRBV7-6; J: TRBJ2-7; size: -; DNA: TGTGCCAGCAGCTTAGGGAAGGTTACCTACGAGCAGTACTTC; CDR3: CASSLGKVTYEQYF
D: -; V: TRBV11-3; J: TRBJ2-1; size: -; DNA: TGTGCCAGCAGCTTATGGCAGGGCAATGAGCAGTTCTTC; CDR3: CASSLWQGNEQFF